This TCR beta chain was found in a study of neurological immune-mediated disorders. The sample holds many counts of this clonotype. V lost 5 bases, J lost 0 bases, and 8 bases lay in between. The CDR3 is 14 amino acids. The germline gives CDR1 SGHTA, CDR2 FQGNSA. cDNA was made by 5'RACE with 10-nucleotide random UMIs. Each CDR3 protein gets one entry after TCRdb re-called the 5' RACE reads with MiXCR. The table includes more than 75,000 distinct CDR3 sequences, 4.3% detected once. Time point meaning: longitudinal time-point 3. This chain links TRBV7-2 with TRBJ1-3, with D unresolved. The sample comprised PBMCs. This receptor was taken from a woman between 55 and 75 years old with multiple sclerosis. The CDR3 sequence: CASSAGLSGNTIYF. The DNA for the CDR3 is TGTGCCAGCAGCGCTGGGCTCTCTGGAAACACCATATATTTT.